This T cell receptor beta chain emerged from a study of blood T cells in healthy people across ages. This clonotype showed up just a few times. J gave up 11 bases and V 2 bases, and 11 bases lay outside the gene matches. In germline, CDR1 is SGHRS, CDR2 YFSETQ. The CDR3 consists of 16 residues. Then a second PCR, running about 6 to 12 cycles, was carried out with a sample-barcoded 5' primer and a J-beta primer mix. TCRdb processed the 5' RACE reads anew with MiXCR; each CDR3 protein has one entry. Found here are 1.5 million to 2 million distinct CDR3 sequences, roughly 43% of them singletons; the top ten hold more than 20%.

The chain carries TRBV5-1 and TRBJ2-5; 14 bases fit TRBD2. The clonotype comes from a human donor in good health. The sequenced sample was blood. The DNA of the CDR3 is TGCGCCAGCAGCTTCACCACGGGACTAGCGGGGGAAGAGCAGTACTTC. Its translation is CASSFTTGLAGEEQYF.